The 18 T cell receptor beta chains listed next were all sequenced from one sample in a study of shared clonotypes between healthy human individuals. Naive CD8 cells lacked CD45RO, underwent positive selection for CCR7 and left out terminally differentiated effector memory CD45RA+ cells. Using immunoSEQ multiplex PCR, the repertoire was profiled, and TCRdb retains in-frame clones only, with some absent. The sample carries hundreds of thousands of clones, approximately 95% recorded once. Sequenced: naive CD8+ T cells sorted from blood. Receptors originate from a woman aged 25 to 45 in good health.

This chain connects TRBV11-2 to TRBJ2-3; D may correspond to TRBD1 or TRBD2 (5 bases each). Germline-derived CDR1 and CDR2 are SGHAT and FQNNGV. V gave up 4 bases and J gave up 4 bases, with 18 bases separating them. The CDR3 has 16 amino acids. CDR3: CASSSPGAVGPDTQYF. Written as DNA, the CDR3 is TGTGCCAGCAGCTCCCCCGGGGCAGTAGGACCAGATACGCAGTATTTT.

This clone was detected only once. This rearrangement joins TRBV27 to TRBJ2-1, with 10 bases fitting TRBD1. Trimming removed 3 bases from V and 4 bases from J; junction bases left unmatched: 3. CDR3 length: 15 residues. Germline V lookup: CDR1 MNHEY, CDR2 SMNVEV (reference sequence). The CDR3 coding sequence is TGTGCCAGCAGTTTGGGACAGGGGAAATACAATGAGCAGTTCTTC. It specifies CASSLGQGKYNEQFF.

This clone was detected a few times. The identical CDR3 is also encoded by other nucleotide sequences in the sample. The V gene is TRBV5-4, the J gene TRBJ2-7; the D is unclear. The CDR3 spans 11 residues. Germline V lookup: CDR1 SGHNT, CDR2 YYREEE (reference sequence). The V gene lost 0 bases and the J gene lost 4 bases, with 2 bases spanning the gap. The CDR3 here is CASSLGYEQYF. The CDR3 DNA is TGTGCCAGCAGCTTGGGGTACGAGCAGTACTTC. Full variable domain (outside the CDR3, taken from reference TRBV5-4 and TRBJ2-7): ETGVTQSPTHLIKTRGQQVTLRCSSQSGHNTVSWYQQALGQGPQFIFQYYREEENGRGNFPPRFSGLQFPNYSSELNVNALELDDSALYLCASSLGYEQYFGPGTRLTVT.

V usage is TRBV27 and J usage is TRBJ2-7; 16 positions match TRBD2. The CDR3 length is 15 residues. Germline values: CDR1 MNHEY, CDR2 SMNVEV (reference sequence). Trimming at V came to 5 bases and at J to 13 bases, leaving 11 bases not matched to a gene. The CDR3 DNA is TGTGCCAGCAGTCCCGGGACTAGCGGGAGGGCGATATATTACTTC. This translates into CASSPGTSGRAIYYF.

V gene TRBV27 combines with J gene TRBJ2-7; D remains ambiguous. The CDR3 loop spans 13 amino acids. Trimming removed 6 bases at V and 4 bases at J, with 13 bases between. Germline V lookup: CDR1 MNHEY, CDR2 SMNVEV (reference sequence). The CDR3 bases are TGTGCCAGCAGCCCCTCCCCACCTTACGAGCAGTACTTC. Translation gives CASSPSPPYEQYF.

The J gene is TRBJ1-5, the V gene TRBV28; 7 bases map to TRBD1. The germline gives CDR1 MDHEN, CDR2 SYDVKM. The ends lost 6 bases at V and 6 bases at J; junction bases unmatched: 14. This CDR3 comprises 16 residues. The CDR3, as DNA: TGTGCCAGCAGCATACCTCCAACAGGGGCGACTCAGCCCCAGCATTTT. This sequence encodes CASSIPPTGATQPQHF.

The rearrangement uses TRBV10-3 and TRBJ1-4; no clear D. The CDR3 runs 12 residues. V lost 6 bases to trimming and J lost 6 bases, with 8 bases between them. Germline loops: CDR1 ENHRY, CDR2 SYGVKD. Written as DNA, the CDR3 is TGTGCCATCAGGGACGGTGATGAAAAACTGTTTTTT. It is translated as CAIRDGDEKLFF.

This chain connects TRBV10-2 to TRBJ2-5; D unresolved. The J call may not be correct, given that the DNA end is closer to TRBJ2-7. Germline loops: CDR1 WSHSY, CDR2 SAAADI. The CDR3 totals 12 residues. CDR3 coding DNA: TGCGCCAGCAGGGGCGGCTCCTACGAGCAGTACTTC. Translation: CASRGGSYEQYF.

The chain combines TRBV2 with TRBJ1-3, with a weak D call TRBD1 (5 bases). The ends were cut back, 1 base at V and 0 bases at J, with 7 bases in the middle. The CDR3 has 15 residues. CDR1 is SNHLY and CDR2 is FYNNEI in the germline V gene. CDR3 protein: CASSEDRNSGNTIYF. The CDR3 DNA reads TGTGCCAGCAGTGAAGACAGGAACTCTGGAAACACCATATATTTT.

The chain couples TRBV9 to TRBJ2-7; 10 bases are shared with TRBD1. Germline lookup yields CDR1 SGDLS and CDR2 YYNGEE. The CDR3 is made up of 16 amino acids. The V segment lost 2 bases and the J segment 5 bases; nucleotides outside the gene matches: 10. In DNA form, the CDR3 reads TGTGCCAGCAGCGTCCCTGCCGGGACAGGGGTCCACGAGCAGTACTTC. This gives the protein CASSVPAGTGVHEQYF.

This clone was seen once. This chain uses TRBV28 with TRBJ1-2, with TRBD1 identical over 8 bases. Germline CDR1 and CDR2: MDHEN and SYDVKM. Germline trimming cut 5 bases from V and 4 bases from J; bases unmatched to any gene: 3. The CDR3 has 13 residues. The CDR3 DNA follows: TGTGCCAGCAGTGACAGGGGCGCCTATGGCTACACCTTC. Residues: CASSDRGAYGYTF.

Remarks on this clone: The sample has other DNA sequences that encode this CDR3 too. The chain uses TRBV9 and TRBJ2-7, with 11 bases matching TRBD2. The CDR3 has 15 residues. The germline V gene encodes CDR1 SGDLS and CDR2 YYNGEE. The junction had 3 bases not matched to a gene; V was cut back by 4 bases and J by 0 bases. CDR3 DNA: TGTGCCAGCAGCCCAGGACTAGCGGGCTCCTACGAGCAGTACTTC. It encodes CASSPGLAGSYEQYF.

V usage is TRBV27 and J usage is TRBJ1-3; 10 nucleotides match TRBD1. The CDR3 consists of 17 residues. Per germline, CDR1 MNHEY and CDR2 SMNVEV (reference sequence). V gave up 9 bases and J gave up 2 bases; unmatched junction bases: 13. The CDR3 is CASGKRTGGKAGNTIYF. CDR3 bases: TGTGCCAGTGGGAAACGGACAGGGGGTAAAGCTGGAAACACCATATATTTT.

The chain uses TRBV28 and TRBJ1-1, with TRBD1 as a possible D gene (5 bases). With 8 bases removed from V and 2 bases from J, the gap between germline ends came to 6 bases. CDR3 length equals 11 residues. Germline loops: CDR1 MDHEN, CDR2 SYDVKM. CDR3 bases: TGTGCCAGCGGGGGAAACACTGAAGCTTTCTTT. Translated: CASGGNTEAFF.

The chain uses TRBV7-9 and TRBJ2-7; 10 bases agree with TRBD1. V lost 0 bases to trimming and J lost 4 bases; unmatched junction nucleotides: 6. Germline V lookup: CDR1 SEHNR, CDR2 FQNEAQ (reference sequence). The CDR3 loop spans 16 amino acids. The CDR3 reads CASSLAGDRGRYEQYF. CDR3 bases: TGTGCCAGCAGCTTAGCGGGTGACAGGGGGCGTTACGAGCAGTACTTC.

The chain uses TRBV9 and TRBJ1-2; D might be TRBD1 (6 bases). This CDR3 has 15 amino acids. Germline V gene lookup returns CDR1 SGDLS and CDR2 YYNGEE. V lost 4 bases and J lost 6, with 19 bases in between. CDR3 amino acids: CASSPLTGAADGYTF. The DNA of the CDR3 is TGTGCCAGCAGCCCGTTGACGGGGGCAGCTGATGGCTACACCTTC.

The chain recombines TRBV5-4 with TRBJ1-4; D is unclear. V was clipped by 4 bases and J by 5 bases, with 6 bases between them. This CDR3 region has 12 residues. Looked up from germline, CDR1 is SGHNT and CDR2 is YYREEE (reference sequence). This CDR3 reads CASSLSNEKLFF. CDR3 coding DNA: TGTGCCAGCAGCCTGTCGAATGAAAAACTGTTTTTT.

The rearrangement joins TRBV7-9 to TRBJ1-2; 7 bases align to TRBD1. The CDR3 length is 17 residues. Per the germline V gene, CDR1 is SEHNR and CDR2 is FQNEAQ (reference sequence). V dropped 3 bases and J dropped 1; count of bases not matched to a gene: 11. The CDR3 sequence is CASSFSGTETLNYGYTF. CDR3 coding DNA: TGTGCCAGCAGCTTTAGTGGGACAGAAACTCTTAACTATGGCTACACCTTC.